These 10 T cell receptor beta chains were sequenced from one sample in a study of CD8+ T cells in alopecia areata. Reverse transcribed after extraction, RNA yielded cDNA as the sequencing template. Profiling relied on immunoSEQ multiplex PCR, and the TCRdb table lists in-frame clones only, not all of them. Of under 35,000 clones listed, about 74% are singletons. Sample: NKG2D-low CD8+ T cells sorted from blood. These receptors originate from a human donor with alopecia areata.

The CDR3 DNA reads TGTGCCAGCAGTTTGAGGTCCAGGGGCACTGAAGCTTTCTTT. It encodes CASSLRSRGTEAFF. The chain joins TRBV28 to TRBJ1-1; D may be TRBD1 (6 bases). Germline lookup yields CDR1 MDHEN and CDR2 SYDVKM. Deletions cut 3 bases from V and 4 bases from J, with 12 bases between. The CDR3 length is 14 residues.

The chain recombines TRBV5-1 with TRBJ2-2; D unclear. Trimming stripped 1 base from V and 9 bases from J, with 10 bases between. The CDR3 extends over 13 amino acids. Germline V gene sequence: CDR1 SGHRS, CDR2 YFSETQ. CDR3 region: CASSLYGLRELFF. DNA of the CDR3: TGCGCCAGCAGCTTGTACGGCTTAAGGGAGCTGTTTTTT.

The rearrangement uses TRBV29-1 and TRBJ1-1; D possibly corresponds to TRBD1 (5 bases). The CDR3 is 10 amino acids. V was trimmed by 6 bases and J by 5 bases, leaving 7 bases between them. Looked up from germline, CDR1 is SQVTM and CDR2 is ANQGSEA. CDR3 amino acids: CSVPGTEAFF. In DNA, the CDR3 is TGCAGCGTCCCAGGGACTGAAGCTTTCTTT.

This clone came up a few times. The V gene is TRBV12-5, the J gene TRBJ2-1; D remains ambiguous. CDR3 length: 12 residues. V lost 5 bases, J lost 5 bases, and 7 bases lay in between. Germline V gene lookup returns CDR1 LGHNT and CDR2 FRNRAP. The DNA for the CDR3 is TGTGCTAGTGGTCTCACCCACAATGAGCAGTTCTTC. It yields the protein CASGLTHNEQFF.

The chain carries TRBV7-9 and TRBJ1-4, with D unclear. The germline V gene has CDR1 SEHNR and CDR2 FQNEAQ (reference sequence). The V end lost 5 bases, the J end lost 2 bases, and 9 bases lay between the germline ends. This CDR3 is built from 14 residues. CDR3: CASSLVVTNEKLFF. CDR3 bases: TGTGCCAGCAGCCTCGTCGTCACTAATGAAAAACTGTTTTTT.

The genes are TRBV19 and TRBJ2-7; TRBD2 might be the D (5 bases). CDR3 length: 14 amino acids. Germline CDR1 reads LNHDA; CDR2 reads SQIVND (reference sequence). The ends were cut back, 8 bases at V and 1 base at J, with 15 bases in the middle. The CDR3 protein is CASHRGRRSYEQYF. CDR3 nucleotide sequence: TGTGCCAGTCATCGTGGGCGGAGGTCCTACGAGCAGTACTTC.

This clone was recorded only once. J is TRBJ1-1 and V is TRBV27; D call uncertain. CDR1 and CDR2 from the germline V gene are MNHEY and SMNVEV (reference sequence). Deletions cut 0 bases from V and 5 bases from J, with 7 bases between. The CDR3 runs 13 residues. The CDR3 bases are TGTGCCAGCAGTTTATCGGAGTGGACTGAAGCTTTCTTT. This gives the protein CASSLSEWTEAFF.

V usage is TRBV6-6 and J usage is TRBJ2-7; 7 bases align to TRBD1. The CDR3 has 15 residues. Losses at the gene ends were 6 bases for V and 6 bases for J; bases not matched to a gene: 14. In germline, CDR1 is MNHNY, CDR2 SVGAGI (reference sequence). In nucleotides, the CDR3 is TGTGCCAGCAGCGCAGGTGACAGGGAATCGAGCGAGCAGTACTTC. Its translation: CASSAGDRESSEQYF.

This clone was seen only once. V and J are TRBV29-1 and TRBJ1-5; TRBD1 matches at 8 bases. V lost 6 bases to trimming and J lost 3 bases; unmatched junction nucleotides: 4. The germline V gene encodes CDR1 SQVTM and CDR2 ANQGSEA. This CDR3 has 13 amino acids. Here the CDR3 reads CSVGQEFNQPQHF. The CDR3 bases are TGCAGCGTGGGACAGGAGTTCAATCAGCCCCAGCATTTT.

This chain connects TRBV7-9 to TRBJ1-5; 8 bases match TRBD1. Unmatched junction bases numbered 7, after V lost 5 bases and J lost 1 base. CDR3 length: 16 residues. The germline V gene has CDR1 SEHNR and CDR2 FQNEAQ (reference sequence). The CDR3 protein is CASSETGQGSNQPQHF. In nucleotides, the CDR3 is TGTGCCAGCAGCGAAACAGGACAGGGAAGCAATCAGCCCCAGCATTTT.